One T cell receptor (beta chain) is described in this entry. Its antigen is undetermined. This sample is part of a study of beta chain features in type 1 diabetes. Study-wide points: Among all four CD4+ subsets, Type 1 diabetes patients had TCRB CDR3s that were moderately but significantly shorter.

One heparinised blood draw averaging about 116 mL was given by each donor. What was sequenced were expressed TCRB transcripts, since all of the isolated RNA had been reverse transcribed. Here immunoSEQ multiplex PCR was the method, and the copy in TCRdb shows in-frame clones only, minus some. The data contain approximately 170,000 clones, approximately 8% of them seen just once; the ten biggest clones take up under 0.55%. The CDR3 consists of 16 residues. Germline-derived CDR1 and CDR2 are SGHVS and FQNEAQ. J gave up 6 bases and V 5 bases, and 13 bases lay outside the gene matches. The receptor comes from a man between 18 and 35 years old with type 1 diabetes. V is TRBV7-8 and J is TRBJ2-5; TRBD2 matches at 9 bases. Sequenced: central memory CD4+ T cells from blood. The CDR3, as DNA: TGTGCCAGCAGCCTCGGGGTAGCGGGAGTTGGGAAGACCCAGTACTTC. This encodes CASSLGVAGVGKTQYF. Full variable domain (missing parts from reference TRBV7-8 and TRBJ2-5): GAGVSQSPRYKVAKRGQDVALRCDPISGHVSLFWYQQALGQGPEFLTYFQNEAQLDKSGLPSDRFFAERPEGSVSTLKIQRTQQEDSAVYLCASSLGVAGVGKTQYFGPGTRLLVL.